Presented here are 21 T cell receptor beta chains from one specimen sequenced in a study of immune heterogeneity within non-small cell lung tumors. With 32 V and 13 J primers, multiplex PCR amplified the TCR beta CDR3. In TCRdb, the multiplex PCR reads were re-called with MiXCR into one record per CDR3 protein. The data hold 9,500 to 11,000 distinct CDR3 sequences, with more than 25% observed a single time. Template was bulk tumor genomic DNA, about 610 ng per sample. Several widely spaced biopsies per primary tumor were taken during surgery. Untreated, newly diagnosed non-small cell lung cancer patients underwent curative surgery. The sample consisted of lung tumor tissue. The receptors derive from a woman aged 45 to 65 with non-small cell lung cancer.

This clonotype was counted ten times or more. The DNA for the CDR3 is TGTGCCAGCAGCTTGGATTCTCTGAATAGTGGCTACACCTTC. It translates to CASSLDSLNSGYTF. V is TRBV5-4 and J is TRBJ1-2; D gene uncertain. CDR1 is SGHNT and CDR2 is YYREEE in the germline V gene (reference sequence). With 0 bases removed from V and 7 bases from J, the gap between germline ends came to 13 bases. CDR3 length: 14 amino acids.

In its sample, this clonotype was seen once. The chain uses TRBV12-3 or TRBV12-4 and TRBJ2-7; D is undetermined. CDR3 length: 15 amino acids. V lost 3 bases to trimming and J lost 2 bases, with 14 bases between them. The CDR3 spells CASSFGTAMTYEQYF. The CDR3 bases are TGTGCCAGCAGTTTTGGAACAGCCATGACCTACGAGCAGTACTTC.

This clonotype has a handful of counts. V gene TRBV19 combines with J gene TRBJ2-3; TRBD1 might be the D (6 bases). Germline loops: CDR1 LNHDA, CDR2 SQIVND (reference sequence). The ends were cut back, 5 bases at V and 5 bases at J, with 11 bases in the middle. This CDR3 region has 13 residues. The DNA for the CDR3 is TGTGCCAGTAGTGAGGGACACGAAGATACGCAGTATTTT. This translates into CASSEGHEDTQYF.

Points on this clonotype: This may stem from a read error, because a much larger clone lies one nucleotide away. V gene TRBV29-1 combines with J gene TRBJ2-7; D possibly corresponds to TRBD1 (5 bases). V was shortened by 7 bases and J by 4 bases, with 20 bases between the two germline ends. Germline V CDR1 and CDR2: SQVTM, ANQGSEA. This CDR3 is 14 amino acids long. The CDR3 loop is CSAYAGKGFYEQYF. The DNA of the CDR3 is TGCAGCGCCTACGCAGGGAAAGGGTTTTACGAGCAGTACTTC.

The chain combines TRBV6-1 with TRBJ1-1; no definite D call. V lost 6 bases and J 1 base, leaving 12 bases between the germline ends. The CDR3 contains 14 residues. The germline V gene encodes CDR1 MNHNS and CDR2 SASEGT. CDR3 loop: CASRSSSGNTEAFF. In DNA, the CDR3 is TGTGCCAGCAGGTCAAGCAGCGGGAACACTGAAGCTTTCTTT.

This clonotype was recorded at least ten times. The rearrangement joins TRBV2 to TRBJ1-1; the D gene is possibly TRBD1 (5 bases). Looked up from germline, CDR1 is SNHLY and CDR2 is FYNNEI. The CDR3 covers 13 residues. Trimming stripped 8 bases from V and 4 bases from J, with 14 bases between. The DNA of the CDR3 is TGTGCCAGCGGCCGGGGCCGGGGCACTGAAGCTTTCTTT. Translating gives CASGRGRGTEAFF.

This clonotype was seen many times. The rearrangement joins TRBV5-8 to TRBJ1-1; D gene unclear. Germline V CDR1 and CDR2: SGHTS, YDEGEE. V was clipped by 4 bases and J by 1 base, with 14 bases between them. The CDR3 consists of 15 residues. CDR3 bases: TGTGCCAGCAGCACCCTACTCGCGGGGAACACTGAAGCTTTCTTT. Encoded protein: CASSTLLAGNTEAFF.

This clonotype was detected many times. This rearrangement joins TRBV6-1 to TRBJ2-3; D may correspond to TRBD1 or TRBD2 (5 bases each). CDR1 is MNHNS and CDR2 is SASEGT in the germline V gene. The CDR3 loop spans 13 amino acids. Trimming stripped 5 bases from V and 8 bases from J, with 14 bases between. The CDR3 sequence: CASSLGRRATQYF. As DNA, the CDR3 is TGTGCCAGCAGTCTGGGACGTCGGGCTACGCAGTATTTT.

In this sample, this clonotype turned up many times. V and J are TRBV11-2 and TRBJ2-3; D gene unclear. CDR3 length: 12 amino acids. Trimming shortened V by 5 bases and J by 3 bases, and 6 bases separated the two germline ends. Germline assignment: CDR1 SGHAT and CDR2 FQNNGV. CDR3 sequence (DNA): TGTGCCAGCAGCCTTCAGACAGATACGCAGTATTTT. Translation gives CASSLQTDTQYF.

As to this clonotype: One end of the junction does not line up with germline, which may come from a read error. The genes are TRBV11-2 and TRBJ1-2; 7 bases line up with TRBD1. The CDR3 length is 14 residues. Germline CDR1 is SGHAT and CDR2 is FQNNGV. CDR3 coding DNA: TGTGCCAGCACCCGGGACAGAGGGAACTATTGCTACACCTTC. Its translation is CASTRDRGNYCYTF.

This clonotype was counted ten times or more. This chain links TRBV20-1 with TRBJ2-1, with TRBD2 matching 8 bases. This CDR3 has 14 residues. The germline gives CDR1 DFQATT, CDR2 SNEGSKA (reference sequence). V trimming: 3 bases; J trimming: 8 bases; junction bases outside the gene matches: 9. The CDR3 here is CSARVTSGRHEQFF. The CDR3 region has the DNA TGCAGTGCTAGGGTAACTAGCGGTCGGCATGAGCAGTTCTTC.

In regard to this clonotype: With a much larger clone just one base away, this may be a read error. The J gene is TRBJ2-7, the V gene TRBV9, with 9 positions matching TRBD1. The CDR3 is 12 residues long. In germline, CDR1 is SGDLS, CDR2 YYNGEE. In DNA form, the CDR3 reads TGTGCCAGCAGCAGGACAGGGGTCGAGCATTACTTC. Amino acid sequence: CASSRTGVEHYF.

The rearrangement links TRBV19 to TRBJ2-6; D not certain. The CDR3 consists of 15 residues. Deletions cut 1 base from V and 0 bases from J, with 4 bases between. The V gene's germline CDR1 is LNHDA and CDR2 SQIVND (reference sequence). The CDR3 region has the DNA TGTGCCAGTAGTATAGTTAGCTCTGGGGCCAACGTCCTGACTTTC. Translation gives CASSIVSSGANVLTF.

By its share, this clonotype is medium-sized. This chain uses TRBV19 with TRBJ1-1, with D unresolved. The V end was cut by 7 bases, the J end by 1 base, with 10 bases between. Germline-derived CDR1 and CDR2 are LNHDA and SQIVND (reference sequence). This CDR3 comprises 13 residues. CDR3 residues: CASTSARNTEAFF. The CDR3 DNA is TGTGCCAGTACAAGCGCCAGGAACACTGAAGCTTTCTTT.

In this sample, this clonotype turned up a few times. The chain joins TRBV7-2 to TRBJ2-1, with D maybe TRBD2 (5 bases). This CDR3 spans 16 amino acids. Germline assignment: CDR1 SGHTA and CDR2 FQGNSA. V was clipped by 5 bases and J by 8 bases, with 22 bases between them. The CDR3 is CASSPGLSGVYDEQFF. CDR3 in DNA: TGTGCCAGCAGCCCAGGCCTGAGCGGTGTTTACGATGAGCAGTTCTTC. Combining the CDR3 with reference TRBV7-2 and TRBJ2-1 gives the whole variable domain GAGVSQSPSNKVTEKGKDVELRCDPISGHTALYWYRQSLGQGLEFLIYFQGNSAPDKSGLPSDRFSAERTGGSVSTLTIQRTQQEDSAVYLCASSPGLSGVYDEQFFGPGTRLTVL.

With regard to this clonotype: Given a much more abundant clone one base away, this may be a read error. Here the CDR3 reads CASSSLTVFASETQYF. CDR3 nucleotides: TGTGCCAGCAGTTCACTCACGGTCTTTGCGAGCGAGACCCAGTACTTC. The chain joins TRBV6-5 to TRBJ2-5; D gene unclear. The CDR3 loop spans 16 amino acids. Germline V gene data show CDR1 as MNHEY and CDR2 as SVGAGI. With 4 bases removed from V and 5 bases from J, the gap between germline ends came to 20 bases.

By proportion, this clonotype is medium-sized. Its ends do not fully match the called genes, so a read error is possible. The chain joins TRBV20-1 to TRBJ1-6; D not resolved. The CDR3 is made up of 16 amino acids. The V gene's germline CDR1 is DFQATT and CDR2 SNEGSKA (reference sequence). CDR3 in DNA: TGCAGCGCTATCACCAGGAGGAGCTCCTATAATTCACCCCTCCACTTT. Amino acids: CSAITRRSSYNSPLHF.

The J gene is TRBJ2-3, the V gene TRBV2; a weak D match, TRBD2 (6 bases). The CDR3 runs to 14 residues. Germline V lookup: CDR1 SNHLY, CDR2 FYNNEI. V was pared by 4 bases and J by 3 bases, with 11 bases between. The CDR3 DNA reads TGTGCCAGCAGTGGAACGGCGGGGACAGATACGCAGTATTTT. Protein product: CASSGTAGTDTQYF.

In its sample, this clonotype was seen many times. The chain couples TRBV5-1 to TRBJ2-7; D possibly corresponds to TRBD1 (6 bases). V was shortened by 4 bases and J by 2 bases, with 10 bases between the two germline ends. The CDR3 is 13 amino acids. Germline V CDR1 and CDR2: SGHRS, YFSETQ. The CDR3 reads CASSKGQTYEQYF. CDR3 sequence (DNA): TGCGCCAGCAGCAAGGGACAAACCTACGAGCAGTACTTC.

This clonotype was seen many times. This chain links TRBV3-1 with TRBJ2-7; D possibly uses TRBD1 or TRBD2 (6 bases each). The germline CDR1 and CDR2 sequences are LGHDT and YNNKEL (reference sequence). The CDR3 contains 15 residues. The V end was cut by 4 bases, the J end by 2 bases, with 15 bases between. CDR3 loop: CASSPKGGGAYEQYF. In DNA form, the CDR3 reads TGTGCCAGCAGCCCAAAGGGGGGAGGCGCCTACGAGCAGTACTTC.

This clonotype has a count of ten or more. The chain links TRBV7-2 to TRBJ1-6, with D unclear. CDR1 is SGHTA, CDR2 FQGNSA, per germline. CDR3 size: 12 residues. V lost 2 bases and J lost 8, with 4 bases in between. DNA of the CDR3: TGTGCCAGCAGCTTACTGGATTCACCCCTCCACTTT. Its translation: CASSLLDSPLHF.